The 30 T cell receptor beta chains reported below all come from one sample, sequenced in a study of Graves' ophthalmopathy and Graves' hyperthyroidism. RNA served as the template for amplifying TCR beta CDR3 regions. HTBI primers served in a first-round RT-PCR, which a second-round multiplex PCR followed. TCRdb re-called the multiplex PCR reads through MiXCR, storing one row per CDR3 protein. This sample has a few hundred thousand distinct CDR3 sequences; 17% occur once, and the top ten carry 2.4%. Sequenced sample: peripheral blood. The receptors were sampled from an adult woman with stable Graves' hyperthyroidism.

At least ten counts were recorded for this clonotype. The chain uses TRBV5-1 and TRBJ1-6, with D hard to call. V dropped 2 bases and J dropped 9 bases, with 15 bases sitting between them. The CDR3 is 15 residues long. Looked up from germline, CDR1 is SGHRS and CDR2 is YFSETQ. The CDR3 loop reads CASSFMGNVGSPLHF. Written as DNA, the CDR3 is TGCGCCAGCAGCTTTATGGGGAATGTGGGTTCACCCCTCCACTTT.

This clonotype showed up many times. V is TRBV9 and J is TRBJ1-5, with TRBD1 matching over 8 bases. CDR1 SGDLS and CDR2 YYNGEE come from the germline V gene. Losses at the gene ends were 0 bases for V and 7 bases for J; bases not matched to a gene: 0. The CDR3 sequence is 13 residues long. The CDR3 region is CASSVAGGQPQHF. CDR3 sequence (DNA): TGTGCCAGCAGCGTAGCAGGGGGCCAGCCCCAGCATTTT. Full variable domain (remainder filled in from reference TRBV9 and TRBJ1-5): DSGVTQTPKHLITATGQRVTLRCSPRSGDLSVYWYQQSLDQGLQFLIQYYNGEERAKGNILERFSAQQFPDLHSELNLSSLELGDSALYFCASSVAGGQPQHFGDGTRLSIL.

This clonotype has a count of ten or more. DNA of the CDR3: TGTGCTAGTGGTTTTGGGGTACCAAGCAATCAGCCCCAGCATTTT. It yields the protein CASGFGVPSNQPQHF. The V gene is TRBV12-5, the J gene TRBJ1-5; D is unclear. Trimming removed 3 bases at V and 1 base at J, with 10 bases between. The CDR3 is made up of 15 amino acids. Looked up from germline, CDR1 is LGHNT and CDR2 is FRNRAP.

This clonotype has only a few counts. In DNA form, the CDR3 reads TGCGCCAGCAGCCAAGATGAGGGGGCACATCAGCCCCAGCATTTT. Translating it yields CASSQDEGAHQPQHF. The chain carries TRBV4-1 and TRBJ1-5; 7 nucleotides match TRBD1. Unmatched junction bases numbered 4, after V lost 0 bases and J lost 5 bases. Per the germline V gene, CDR1 is MGHRA and CDR2 is YSYEKL. CDR3 length equals 15 residues.

This clonotype was counted many times. The chain employs TRBV4-1 and TRBJ2-7; TRBD1 matches 9 bases. The trim removed 4 bases at V and 3 bases at J, leaving 10 bases unmatched. CDR1 MGHRA and CDR2 YSYEKL come from the germline V gene. The CDR3 spans 16 residues. The CDR3 nucleotides are TGCGCCAGCAGCCGTTGGACAGGGGCCGATTACTACGAGCAGTACTTC. Translating it yields CASSRWTGADYYEQYF.

V and J are TRBV25-1 and TRBJ2-6, with D uncertain. This CDR3 contains 12 residues. The ends were cut back, 10 bases at V and 2 bases at J, with 6 bases in the middle. CDR1 and CDR2 (germline): MGHDK, SYGVNS. The CDR3 protein is CAISTGANVLTF. The CDR3, as DNA: TGTGCCATTAGCACTGGGGCCAACGTCCTGACTTTC.

This clonotype was found many times. This chain uses TRBV6-2 or TRBV6-3 with TRBJ2-7; 7 nucleotides agree with TRBD2. The CDR3 length is 18 residues. V shed 3 bases and J 0 bases; nucleotides not matched to a gene: 14. Germline-derived CDR1 and CDR2 are MNHEY and SVGEGT. Here the CDR3 reads CASSYPYGRSSSSYEQYF. CDR3 bases: TGTGCCAGCAGTTATCCTTACGGGAGGAGTTCGAGCTCCTACGAGCAGTACTTC.

The sample holds many counts of this clonotype. CDR3 residues: CASSTTGTRSNEQFF. In nucleotides, the CDR3 is TGTGCCAGCAGTACGACCGGGACTAGATCCAATGAGCAGTTCTTC. V gene TRBV12-3 or TRBV12-4 combines with J gene TRBJ2-1; TRBD2 agrees at 8 bases. After removal of 5 bases from V and 6 bases from J, the junction contained 9 bases not matched to a gene. CDR3 length: 15 amino acids.

This clonotype appeared many times. This rearrangement joins TRBV12-3 or TRBV12-4 to TRBJ1-2; 9 nucleotides agree with TRBD1. Trimming took 6 bases from V and 5 from J; bases not matched to a gene: 13. CDR3 length: 16 amino acids. Here the CDR3 reads CASRGNPGQGVYGYTF. In DNA form, the CDR3 reads TGTGCCAGCAGGGGTAATCCGGGACAGGGCGTTTATGGCTACACCTTC.

The sample holds many counts of this clonotype. The chain joins TRBV14 to TRBJ2-4, with 8 bases aligning to TRBD1. The J segment lost 15 bases and the V segment lost 0 bases, leaving 4 bases of the junction unmatched. Germline values: CDR1 SGHDN, CDR2 FVKESK. The CDR3 is made up of 12 amino acids. The CDR3, as DNA: TGTGCCAGCAGCCAAGATCCGGGACAGGTGTACTTC. Protein: CASSQDPGQVYF.

This clonotype has a count of ten or more. J is TRBJ2-5 and V is TRBV28, with D possibly TRBD2 on 6 matching bases. The CDR3 totals 13 residues. CDR1 MDHEN and CDR2 SYDVKM come from the germline V gene. V lost 7 bases and J 2 bases, leaving 11 bases between the germline ends. The CDR3 loop reads CASNTGGQETQYF. The CDR3 DNA is TGTGCCAGCAATACCGGGGGACAAGAGACCCAGTACTTC.

This clonotype has a count of ten or more. The rearrangement joins TRBV28 to TRBJ2-7; 15 bases map to TRBD2. From germline, CDR1 is MDHEN and CDR2 SYDVKM. The J segment lost 5 bases and the V segment lost 6 bases, leaving 5 bases of the junction unmatched. This CDR3 region has 15 residues. This chain's CDR3 is CASSRRTSGRDEQYF. CDR3 bases: TGTGCCAGCAGCCGCCGGACTAGCGGGAGGGACGAGCAGTACTTC.

The gene calls are TRBV7-3 and TRBJ2-5, with a possible D match to TRBD1 (6 bases). V lost 2 bases and J lost 7, with 11 bases in between. The CDR3 length is 13 residues. Germline V gene data show CDR1 as SGHTA and CDR2 as FQGTGA. CDR3 protein: CASSLFPGVTQYF. DNA of the CDR3: TGTGCCAGCAGCTTATTTCCAGGGGTGACCCAGTACTTC.

As to this clonotype: At one end, the junction sequence differs from germline, possibly due to a read error. The chain has TRBV6-1 and TRBJ2-6; D remains ambiguous. Germline V CDR1 and CDR2: MNHNS, SASEGT. The CDR3 has 15 residues. The CDR3: CACSIRLSGANVLTF. The CDR3, as DNA: TGTGCCTGCAGTATTCGTCTCTCTGGGGCCAACGTCCTGACTTTC.

This clonotype was picked up one time. The chain links TRBV15 to TRBJ2-5, with 7 bases that match TRBD2. V shed 1 base, J shed 4 bases, and the junction held 3 bases outside the gene matches. The CDR3 is 14 amino acids. CDR1 and CDR2 from the germline V gene are LNHNV and YYDKDF (reference sequence). The CDR3 spells CATSRGEGRETQYF. In DNA, the CDR3 is TGTGCCACCAGCAGAGGGGAGGGTCGAGAGACCCAGTACTTC.

This clonotype was observed at least ten times. This chain connects TRBV28 to TRBJ2-5; possibly TRBD2 for D (6 bases). There are 18 residues in the CDR3. CDR1 and CDR2 from the germline V gene are MDHEN and SYDVKM. V was trimmed by 8 bases and J by 4 bases, leaving 29 bases between them. The CDR3 DNA reads TGTGCCAGCCGTCATTACTACCCGGGGCCCGGGGGTAGAGAGACCCAGTACTTC. This codes for CASRHYYPGPGGRETQYF.

This clonotype showed up many times. This chain links TRBV10-3 with TRBJ1-1, with a tentative D call TRBD1 (5 bases). This CDR3 has 13 amino acids. Trimming shortened V by 2 bases and J by 1 base, and 5 bases separated the two germline ends. Germline loops: CDR1 ENHRY, CDR2 SYGVKD. CDR3 nucleotides: TGTGCCATCAGTGAGACAGGGAACACTGAAGCTTTCTTT. Protein product: CAISETGNTEAFF.

Concerning this clonotype itself: A read error may explain this, as a much larger clone is one base away. This chain joins TRBV30 and TRBJ2-2; D is possibly TRBD1 (6 bases). The CDR3 runs 13 residues. Germline lookup yields CDR1 GTSNPN and CDR2 SVGIG (reference sequence). DNA for the CDR3: TGTGCCTGGACAGCAGGGGTGTCCGGGGAGCTGTCTTTT. It yields the protein CAWTAGVSGELSF.

V and J are TRBV10-1 and TRBJ2-2; 8 bases map to TRBD2. Germline CDR1 WNHNN, CDR2 SYGVQD (reference sequence). The trim removed 0 bases at V and 2 bases at J, leaving 5 bases unmatched. The CDR3 is 17 residues long. CDR3 DNA sequence: TGCGCCAGCAGTGAGTCAGCTAGCGGGCCTAACACCGGGGAGCTGTTTTTT. It encodes CASSESASGPNTGELFF.

This clonotype was recorded many times. The chain employs TRBV27 and TRBJ1-1, with unresolved D. This CDR3 has 13 amino acids. V lost 2 bases, J lost 5 bases, and 9 bases lay in between. Germline lookup yields CDR1 MNHEY and CDR2 SMNVEV (reference sequence). CDR3 loop: CASSLSGVTEAFF. The CDR3 DNA sequence: TGTGCCAGCAGTTTAAGTGGGGTTACTGAAGCTTTCTTT.

This clonotype was detected ten times or more. The rearrangement uses TRBV27 and TRBJ2-2, with 12 bases identical to TRBD1. The germline CDR1 and CDR2 sequences are MNHEY and SMNVEV (reference sequence). J was trimmed by 6 bases and V by 6 bases; bases with no gene match: 5. This CDR3 region has 15 residues. Here the CDR3 reads CASRFGTGGPGELFF. CDR3 coding DNA: TGTGCCAGCAGATTCGGGACAGGGGGCCCCGGGGAGCTGTTTTTT.

This clonotype has at least ten counts. The rearrangement uses TRBV4-1 and TRBJ1-5; 8 nucleotides agree with TRBD1. CDR1 and CDR2 from the germline V gene are MGHRA and YSYEKL. Unmatched junction bases numbered 4, after V lost 3 bases and J lost 3 bases. The CDR3 spans 15 residues. The CDR3 sequence: CASSHGQGLNQPQHF. The CDR3 DNA sequence: TGCGCCAGCAGCCATGGACAGGGCCTCAATCAGCCCCAGCATTTT.

This clonotype occurred many times. The rearrangement links TRBV4-3 to TRBJ1-2; D is uncertain. Trimming shortened V by 0 bases and J by 3 bases, and 8 bases separated the two germline ends. The CDR3 covers 14 residues. CDR1 LGHNA and CDR2 YSLEER come from the germline V gene. This CDR3 is CASSQDSDYYGYTF. CDR3 in DNA: TGCGCCAGCAGCCAAGATTCAGATTACTATGGCTACACCTTC.

This clonotype was counted many times. The DNA is omitted, as the CDR3 cannot be located on it reliably, and the CDR3 follows TCRdb's listing. The chain uses TRBV12-3 or TRBV12-4 and TRBJ2-5; the table's D gene call, TRBD2, was not cross checked with the DNA. The CDR3 spans 16 residues, counting both ends. CDR3 sequence: CASSSSGWGGQETQYF.

This clonotype has a count of ten or more. The chain uses TRBV6-2 or TRBV6-3 and TRBJ2-7, with D tentatively TRBD1 (5 bases). This CDR3 has 15 amino acids. V was pared by 11 bases and J by 5 bases, with 25 bases between. Germline CDR1 and CDR2: MNHEY and SVGEGT. CDR3 nucleotide sequence: TGTGCCGGAAGCCAAGCCCCAGGGAATATAGACGAGCAGTACTTC. Protein: CAGSQAPGNIDEQYF.

CDR3 in amino acids: CASSPTRQTGNQPQHF. Here the CDR3 DNA reads TGTGCCAGCAGCCCTACCCGACAGACTGGGAATCAGCCCCAGCATTTT. The V gene is TRBV7-8, the J gene TRBJ1-5, with a tentative D call TRBD1 (5 bases). CDR3 length equals 16 residues. Per germline, CDR1 SGHVS and CDR2 FQNEAQ. V gave up 5 bases and J gave up 4 bases, with 18 bases separating them.

This clonotype has a count of ten or more. The chain links TRBV6-2 or TRBV6-3 to TRBJ1-2; maybe TRBD1 (6 bases). CDR3 size: 17 residues. Germline CDR1 and CDR2: MNHEY and SVGEGT. Trimming took off 5 bases at V and 6 bases at J, with 25 bases between the two ends. For the CDR3, the DNA is TGTGCCAGCAGTCAAACATTCCAACCGACAGGTCGGGATGGCTACACCTTC. The encoded protein is CASSQTFQPTGRDGYTF.

Ten or more counts support this clonotype. V gene TRBV7-9 combines with J gene TRBJ2-7; 7 bases are shared with TRBD2. Trimming cost V 5 bases and J 3 bases; bases outside gene matches: 4. From germline, CDR1 is SEHNR and CDR2 FQNEAQ (reference sequence). This CDR3 region has 13 residues. The chain's CDR3 is CASSPGLGYEQYF. The CDR3 region has the DNA TGTGCCAGCAGCCCCGGACTAGGCTACGAGCAGTACTTC.

This clonotype was seen repeatedly, ten times or more. This sequence joins TRBV28 and TRBJ2-7; D is possibly TRBD2 (5 bases). Germline assignment: CDR1 MDHEN and CDR2 SYDVKM. CDR3 size: 17 residues. Between the trimmed V and J ends, which lost 5 bases and 0 bases, there was a span of 20 bases. The CDR3 bases are TGTGCCAGCAGTCCCTCCCCGAAGGGCAGCGGCTCCTACGAGCAGTACTTC. It encodes CASSPSPKGSGSYEQYF.

This clonotype has a count of ten or more. This chain links TRBV15 with TRBJ1-6, with D hard to call. V was shortened by 2 bases and J by 4 bases, with 12 bases between the two germline ends. Germline CDR1 and CDR2: LNHNV and YYDKDF (reference sequence). The CDR3 sequence is 16 residues long. CDR3 region: CATSRLDRQYNSPLHF. DNA of the CDR3: TGTGCCACCAGCAGACTCGATCGGCAGTATAATTCACCCCTCCACTTT.